These T cell receptor beta chains were read from a single sample in a study of identifying expanded T cells in peripheral blood. Generated by immunoSEQ multiplex PCR, the TCRdb table keeps only in-frame clones and is missing some. This table has 95,000 to 150,000 clones, over 65% appearing once. The sequenced sample was blood. The receptors shown here come from a person between 18 and 69 years old in good health. The CDR3 runs from the conserved cysteine through the conserved F or W. Fields, in order: D gene, V gene, J gene, CDR3 length, clone size, CDR3 protein, CDR3 DNA. The D gene is left open where the match is weak. Clone size is given for some rows only: seen once, a few or many times, or a class if the clone is expanded.

d_call: TRBD1; v_call: TRBV27; j_call: TRBJ1-2; cdr3_length: 12; clone_size: .; cdr3_aa: CASRTGGLGYTF; cdr3_nt: TGTGCCAGCAGGACAGGGGGCCTTGGCTACACCTTC
d_call: .; v_call: TRBV10-3; j_call: TRBJ1-2; cdr3_length: 14; clone_size: .; cdr3_aa: CAISVGGLSDGYTF; cdr3_nt: TGTGCCATCAGTGTGGGGGGTCTCTCGGATGGCTACACCTTC
d_call: .; v_call: TRBV29-1; j_call: TRBJ1-2; cdr3_length: 14; clone_size: .; cdr3_aa: CSVVSVKTNYGYTF; cdr3_nt: TGCAGCGTTGTAAGCGTGAAGACTAACTATGGCTACACCTTC
d_call: .; v_call: TRBV5-4; j_call: TRBJ1-1; cdr3_length: 16; clone_size: .; cdr3_aa: CASSMSRGQPNTEAFF; cdr3_nt: TGTGCCAGCAGTATGAGCAGGGGACAACCAAACACTGAAGCTTTCTTT
d_call: .; v_call: TRBV15; j_call: TRBJ2-5; cdr3_length: 17; clone_size: .; cdr3_aa: CATSGGDSGGLLETQYF; cdr3_nt: TGTGCCACCAGCGGGGGTGACTCGGGGGGCCTGCTGGAGACCCAGTACTTC
d_call: .; v_call: TRBV27; j_call: TRBJ1-2; cdr3_length: 13; clone_size: .; cdr3_aa: CASSLALGYGYTF; cdr3_nt: TGTGCCAGCAGTTTAGCCTTAGGGTATGGCTACACCTTC
d_call: TRBD1; v_call: TRBV28; j_call: TRBJ2-5; cdr3_length: 13; clone_size: many; cdr3_aa: CASTGDRRETQYF; cdr3_nt: TGTGCCAGCACCGGGGACAGAAGGGAGACCCAGTACTTC
d_call: TRBD1; v_call: TRBV6-5; j_call: TRBJ1-1; cdr3_length: 16; clone_size: .; cdr3_aa: CASSYSGQASNTEAFF; cdr3_nt: TGTGCCAGCAGTTACTCGGGACAGGCGTCGAACACTGAAGCTTTCTTT
d_call: .; v_call: TRBV9; j_call: TRBJ2-2; cdr3_length: 15; clone_size: .; cdr3_aa: CASSVGLFEGGELFF; cdr3_nt: TGTGCCAGCAGCGTAGGTCTCTTTGAAGGCGGGGAGCTGTTTTTT
d_call: .; v_call: TRBV29-1; j_call: TRBJ2-1; cdr3_length: 14; clone_size: .; cdr3_aa: CSGQDYRVPNEQFF; cdr3_nt: TGCAGCGGACAGGACTACCGCGTACCCAATGAGCAGTTCTTC
d_call: .; v_call: TRBV5-1; j_call: TRBJ1-2; cdr3_length: 12; clone_size: .; cdr3_aa: CASSQDRYGYTF; cdr3_nt: TGCGCCAGCAGCCAGGACAGATATGGCTACACCTTC
d_call: .; v_call: TRBV6-5; j_call: TRBJ1-2; cdr3_length: 14; clone_size: .; cdr3_aa: CASSERMGSSGYTF; cdr3_nt: TGTGCCAGCAGTGAACGGATGGGCAGTAGTGGCTACACCTTC
d_call: .; v_call: TRBV6-6; j_call: TRBJ1-4; cdr3_length: 15; clone_size: .; cdr3_aa: CASSIGASGNEKLFF; cdr3_nt: TGTGCCAGCAGTATAGGGGCCTCGGGTAATGAAAAACTGTTTTTT
d_call: .; v_call: TRBV5-1; j_call: TRBJ2-1; cdr3_length: 14; clone_size: .; cdr3_aa: CASSWTGSGNEQFF; cdr3_nt: TGCGCCAGCAGCTGGACCGGGTCGGGGAATGAGCAGTTCTTC
d_call: .; v_call: TRBV18; j_call: TRBJ1-3; cdr3_length: 15; clone_size: once; cdr3_aa: CASSPGRTSGNTIYF; cdr3_nt: TGTGCCAGCTCACCAGGGAGGACCTCTGGAAACACCATATATTTT
d_call: .; v_call: TRBV2; j_call: TRBJ2-1; cdr3_length: 16; clone_size: .; cdr3_aa: CASSEAAGGFYNEQFF; cdr3_nt: TGTGCCAGCAGTGAAGCTGCCGGGGGCTTCTACAATGAGCAGTTCTTC
d_call: .; v_call: TRBV7-8; j_call: TRBJ2-7; cdr3_length: 14; clone_size: many; cdr3_aa: CASSLVGTGDEQYF; cdr3_nt: TGTGCCAGCAGCTTGGTGGGGACGGGGGACGAGCAGTACTTC
d_call: TRBD1; v_call: TRBV12-5; j_call: TRBJ1-2; cdr3_length: 14; clone_size: .; cdr3_aa: CASGSRDSYYGYTF; cdr3_nt: TGTGCTAGTGGTTCTCGGGACAGCTACTATGGCTACACCTTC
d_call: .; v_call: TRBV6-5; j_call: TRBJ1-1; cdr3_length: 15; clone_size: .; cdr3_aa: CASSSGAAQNTEAFF; cdr3_nt: TGTGCCAGCAGTTCGGGGGCCGCCCAGAACACTGAAGCTTTCTTT
d_call: .; v_call: TRBV6-6; j_call: TRBJ2-5; cdr3_length: 14; clone_size: .; cdr3_aa: CAVRGTAYQETQYF; cdr3_nt: TGTGCCGTGCGAGGGACTGCCTACCAAGAGACCCAGTACTTC
d_call: .; v_call: TRBV7-8; j_call: TRBJ1-2; cdr3_length: 13; clone_size: few; cdr3_aa: CASSPHAAYGYTF; cdr3_nt: TGTGCCAGCAGCCCCCACGCGGCTTATGGCTACACCTTC
d_call: .; v_call: TRBV5-5; j_call: TRBJ2-7; cdr3_length: 12; clone_size: once; cdr3_aa: CASSRGFYEQYF; cdr3_nt: TGTGCCAGCAGCCGGGGATTCTACGAGCAGTACTTC
d_call: .; v_call: TRBV9; j_call: TRBJ1-2; cdr3_length: 17; clone_size: .; cdr3_aa: CASSPGLLRAGAAGYTF; cdr3_nt: TGTGCCAGCAGCCCCGGCTTATTAAGAGCGGGGGCCGCTGGCTACACCTTC
d_call: .; v_call: TRBV4-1; j_call: TRBJ2-2; cdr3_length: 12; clone_size: .; cdr3_aa: CASSQPAGELFF; cdr3_nt: TGCGCCAGCAGCCAACCGGCCGGGGAGCTGTTTTTT
d_call: TRBD1; v_call: TRBV7-2; j_call: TRBJ1-5; cdr3_length: 13; clone_size: .; cdr3_aa: CASSPSGQGVKHF; cdr3_nt: TGTGCCAGCAGCCCCTCTGGGCAGGGGGTAAAGCATTTT
d_call: .; v_call: TRBV6-5; j_call: TRBJ2-7; cdr3_length: 12; clone_size: .; cdr3_aa: CASLECGNEQYF; cdr3_nt: TGTGCCAGTCTCGAGTGCGGTAACGAGCAGTACTTC
d_call: .; v_call: TRBV4-1; j_call: TRBJ2-1; cdr3_length: 16; clone_size: .; cdr3_aa: CASSLGWQGGRNEQFF; cdr3_nt: TGCGCCAGCAGCCTGGGTTGGCAGGGAGGTAGAAATGAGCAGTTCTTC
d_call: TRBD1; v_call: TRBV18; j_call: TRBJ1-5; cdr3_length: 13; clone_size: .; cdr3_aa: CASSPDRDQPQHF; cdr3_nt: TGTGCCAGCTCTCCCGACAGGGATCAGCCCCAGCATTTT
d_call: .; v_call: TRBV7-9; j_call: TRBJ1-2; cdr3_length: 14; clone_size: .; cdr3_aa: CASSIGSLSDGYTF; cdr3_nt: TGTGCCAGCAGCATCGGAAGCCTCTCTGACGGCTACACCTTC
d_call: TRBD1; v_call: TRBV2; j_call: TRBJ2-3; cdr3_length: 18; clone_size: once; cdr3_aa: CASSASGQALRKTDTQYF; cdr3_nt: TGTGCCAGCAGTGCATCTGGACAGGCCCTCCGAAAGACAGATACGCAGTATTTT
d_call: .; v_call: TRBV7-8; j_call: TRBJ1-4; cdr3_length: 15; clone_size: .; cdr3_aa: CASSPREGVDEKLFF; cdr3_nt: TGTGCCAGCAGCCCCCGGGAAGGGGTGGATGAAAAACTGTTTTTT
d_call: .; v_call: TRBV5-1; j_call: TRBJ2-3; cdr3_length: 12; clone_size: .; cdr3_aa: CASIGGGDTQYF; cdr3_nt: TGCGCCAGCATCGGTGGGGGAGATACGCAGTATTTT
d_call: .; v_call: TRBV7-2; j_call: TRBJ1-2; cdr3_length: 13; clone_size: .; cdr3_aa: CASSLAAAYGYTF; cdr3_nt: TGTGCCAGCAGCTTAGCGGCAGCCTATGGCTACACCTTC
d_call: .; v_call: TRBV4-3; j_call: TRBJ2-3; cdr3_length: 16; clone_size: .; cdr3_aa: CASSKDVGRNTDTQYF; cdr3_nt: TGCGCCAGCAGCAAAGATGTAGGAAGGAACACAGATACGCAGTATTTT
d_call: .; v_call: TRBV10-3; j_call: TRBJ1-1; cdr3_length: 14; clone_size: .; cdr3_aa: CAINAGTTNTEAFF; cdr3_nt: TGTGCCATCAATGCCGGGACAACGAACACTGAAGCTTTCTTT
d_call: .; v_call: TRBV27; j_call: TRBJ1-1; cdr3_length: 13; clone_size: .; cdr3_aa: CASSLGFNTEAFF; cdr3_nt: TGTGCCAGCAGTTTGGGGTTTAACACTGAAGCTTTCTTT
d_call: .; v_call: TRBV21-1; j_call: TRBJ2-3; cdr3_length: 17; clone_size: .; cdr3_aa: CASSRSSGGDSTDTQYF; cdr3_nt: TGTGCCAGCAGCAGATCTAGCGGGGGGGATAGCACAGATACGCAGTATTTT
d_call: TRBD2; v_call: TRBV6-5; j_call: TRBJ2-7; cdr3_length: 16; clone_size: .; cdr3_aa: CASSYFPPPGGYEQYF; cdr3_nt: TGTGCCAGCAGTTACTTCCCTCCCCCGGGGGGATACGAGCAGTACTTC
d_call: .; v_call: TRBV5-6; j_call: TRBJ2-3; cdr3_length: 16; clone_size: .; cdr3_aa: CASSLSVGSGTDTQYF; cdr3_nt: TGTGCCAGCAGCTTGTCGGTAGGGAGCGGGACAGATACGCAGTATTTT
d_call: .; v_call: TRBV28; j_call: TRBJ2-1; cdr3_length: 11; clone_size: .; cdr3_aa: CASSFFDEQFF; cdr3_nt: TGTGCCAGCAGTTTTTTCGATGAGCAGTTCTTC
d_call: TRBD1; v_call: TRBV5-4; j_call: TRBJ1-4; cdr3_length: 15; clone_size: .; cdr3_aa: CASSMWGQGREKLFF; cdr3_nt: TGTGCCAGCAGCATGTGGGGACAGGGAAGGGAAAAACTGTTTTTT
d_call: .; v_call: TRBV5-8; j_call: TRBJ2-2; cdr3_length: 12; clone_size: .; cdr3_aa: CASSLGAGELFF; cdr3_nt: TGTGCCAGCAGCTTGGGCGCCGGGGAGCTGTTTTTT
d_call: .; v_call: TRBV29-1; j_call: TRBJ1-2; cdr3_length: 13; clone_size: .; cdr3_aa: CSVAPRGIYGYTF; cdr3_nt: TGCAGCGTTGCCCCAAGGGGGATCTATGGCTACACCTTC